Listed below are T cell receptor beta chains from one sample, sequenced in a study of blood T cell repertoires in COVID-19. The protocol was immunoSEQ multiplex PCR, while the TCRdb copy is restricted to in-frame clones and leaves out a portion. Altogether more than 300,000 clones are present, more than 70% being singletons, with the ten largest covering 8.5% to 12%. Sequenced input: peripheral blood. These receptors were taken from a woman younger than 45 with COVID-19, enrolled during active disease. The CDR3 runs from the conserved cysteine through the conserved F or W. The order of the fields is V gene, J gene, D gene, clone size, CDR3 protein, CDR3 DNA. D genes are given only for firm matches. A clone size is listed for some rows: how often the clone was seen (once, few, many), or a class if it is expanded.

>TRBV27|TRBJ2-3|TRBD2|-
CASSPTSGATTDTQYF
TGTGCCAGCAGTCCGACGAGCGGGGCGACCACAGATACGCAGTATTTT
>TRBV7-3|TRBJ1-1|-|-
CASSQAAGSLAEAFF
TGTGCCAGCAGCCAGGCAGCAGGTTCCTTAGCGGAAGCTTTCTTT
>TRBV25-1|TRBJ2-3|-|-
CASSESRQGSTDTQYF
TGTGCCAGCAGTGAATCGCGGCAGGGGAGCACAGATACGCAGTATTTT
>TRBV10-3|TRBJ2-3|TRBD1|-
CAISDTGQGRDTQYF
TGTGCCATCAGTGATACTGGACAGGGGCGAGATACGCAGTATTTT
>TRBV6-5|TRBJ2-1|TRBD2|-
CASRAGTRGGNEQFF
TGTGCCAGCAGGGCCGGGACGCGGGGGGGCAATGAGCAGTTCTTC
>TRBV5-1|TRBJ2-3|TRBD1|-
CASSRGQGITATDTQYF
TGCGCCAGCAGCAGGGGACAGGGGATTACCGCCACAGATACGCAGTATTTT
>TRBV6-5|TRBJ2-4|TRBD2|-
CASSYSAGGRDIQYF
TGTGCCAGCAGTTACTCGGCGGGAGGGAGGGACATTCAGTACTTC
>TRBV5-1|TRBJ1-6|-|-
CASSLDRSNSPLHF
TGCGCCAGCAGCTTGGACAGATCAAATTCACCCCTCCACTTT
>TRBV9|TRBJ2-1|-|-
CASSVDSASYNEQFF
TGTGCCAGCAGCGTAGACTCGGCTAGTTACAATGAGCAGTTCTTC
>TRBV6-1|TRBJ2-5|-|-
CASSETGQETQYF
TGTGCCAGCAGTGAAACAGGCCAAGAGACCCAGTACTTC
>TRBV2|TRBJ2-6|-|-
CASSGQLSGANVLTF
TGTGCCAGCAGTGGACAACTTTCTGGGGCCAACGTCCTGACTTTC
>TRBV5-5|TRBJ2-7|-|few
CASSPVGPAYEQYF
TGTGCCAGCAGCCCGGTTGGGCCGGCCTACGAGCAGTACTTC
>TRBV19|TRBJ2-1|-|-
CASRPRGFRHNEQFF
TGTGCCAGTAGACCAAGGGGGTTCCGTCACAATGAGCAGTTCTTC
>TRBV2|TRBJ2-7|-|-
CASSGTFYEQYF
TGTGCCAGCAGTGGGACATTCTACGAGCAGTACTTC
>TRBV5-4|TRBJ2-7|TRBD1|-
CASSGDEGAQDF
TGTGCCAGCAGCGGGGATGAGGGGGCGCAAGACTTC
>TRBV13|TRBJ2-2|TRBD2|-
CASSLEGLAGANTGELFF
TGTGCCAGCAGCTTAGAGGGACTAGCGGGCGCGAACACCGGGGAGCTGTTTTTT
>TRBV5-1|TRBJ2-3|-|-
CASSLQVDTDTQYF
TGCGCCAGCAGCCTACAGGTTGACACAGATACGCAGTATTTT
>TRBV19|TRBJ2-2|-|-
CASPPRGNTGELFF
TGTGCCAGTCCCCCAAGGGGGAACACCGGGGAGCTGTTTTTT
>TRBV27|TRBJ1-2|-|-
CASSLKFQGSYGYTF
TGTGCCAGCAGTTTAAAATTTCAGGGGTCCTATGGCTACACCTTC
>TRBV5-4|TRBJ2-4|TRBD1|-
CASSFPGPQGDIQYF
TGTGCCAGCAGCTTCCCCGGGCCCCAGGGGGACATTCAGTACTTC
>TRBV4-2|TRBJ2-4|-|-
CASSQERVKNIQYF
TGTGCCAGCAGCCAAGAACGCGTAAAAAACATTCAGTACTTC
>TRBV15|TRBJ2-7|-|-
CATSSRPGGAREQYF
TGTGCCACCAGCAGCCGCCCAGGAGGGGCACGGGAGCAGTACTTC
>TRBV4-1|TRBJ2-1|TRBD2|-
CASSQVGRTSYNEQFF
TGCGCCAGCAGCCAAGTCGGGAGGACCTCCTACAATGAGCAGTTCTTC
>TRBV27|TRBJ2-5|-|-
CASSFSRGQETQYF
TGTGCCAGCAGTTTCTCCCGGGGCCAAGAGACCCAGTACTTC
>TRBV2|TRBJ2-3|-|-
CASKGLVSTDTQYF
TGTGCCAGCAAGGGGCTTGTTAGCACAGATACGCAGTATTTT
>TRBV5-5|TRBJ1-3|TRBD1|-
CASSPVPGQGFSGNTIYF
TGTGCCAGCAGCCCCGTACCGGGACAGGGGTTCTCTGGAAACACCATATATTTT
>TRBV9|TRBJ1-5|TRBD1|-
CASSPSWTGNQPQHF
TGTGCCAGCAGCCCCTCTTGGACAGGGAATCAGCCCCAGCATTTT
>TRBV6-6|TRBJ1-6|-|-
CASRQNSPLHF
TGTGCCAGCAGACAGAATTCACCCCTCCACTTT
>TRBV28|TRBJ1-2|TRBD1|-
CASSVTGDGYTF
TGTGCCAGCAGTGTCACAGGGGATGGCTACACCTTC
>TRBV10-2|TRBJ2-1|TRBD1|-
CASSESRTGGQISYNEQFF
TGCGCCAGCAGTGAGTCGCGGACAGGGGGCCAGATTTCCTACAATGAGCAGTTCTTC
>TRBV24-1|TRBJ2-1|TRBD2|-
CATSDFGLAGENSYNEQFF
TGTGCCACCAGTGATTTTGGACTAGCGGGAGAGAACTCCTACAATGAGCAGTTCTTC
>TRBV7-9|TRBJ2-1|-|-
CASKPEPFNEQFF
TGTGCCAGCAAGCCGGAGCCTTTCAATGAGCAGTTCTTC
>TRBV18|TRBJ2-7|TRBD2|-
CASSPGLAGRYEQYF
TGTGCCAGCTCACCCGGACTAGCGGGAAGGTACGAGCAGTACTTC
>TRBV6-6|TRBJ2-1|-|-
CASSFRGFHDNEQFF
TGTGCCAGCAGTTTCCGGGGGTTCCATGACAATGAGCAGTTCTTC
>TRBV30|TRBJ2-7|TRBD1|-
CAWSSDRGSSYEQYF
TGTGCCTGGAGTTCGGACAGGGGGAGTTCCTACGAGCAGTACTTC
>TRBV6-5|TRBJ2-7|-|-
CASSPSGGYEQYF
TGTGCCAGCAGCCCCTCCGGGGGCTACGAGCAGTACTTC
>TRBV9|TRBJ2-7|-|-
CASSPRGYEQYF
TGTGCCAGCAGCCCGCGAGGCTACGAGCAGTACTTC
>TRBV2|TRBJ2-3|TRBD1|-
CASRGQGGSDTQYF
TGTGCCAGCAGGGGACAGGGAGGGTCAGATACGCAGTATTTT
>TRBV4-1|TRBJ2-1|-|few
CASSQPSAPPSFNEQFF
TGCGCCAGCAGCCAACCTAGCGCTCCCCCTTCGTTCAATGAGCAGTTCTTC
>TRBV9|TRBJ2-6|-|-
CASSATQGLGANVLTF
TGTGCCAGCAGCGCCACACAGGGCCTTGGGGCCAACGTCCTGACTTTC
>TRBV15|TRBJ2-3|TRBD1|-
CATSTRDRVTDTQYF
TGTGCCACCAGCACCCGGGACAGGGTCACAGATACGCAGTATTTT
>TRBV3-1/TRBV3-2|TRBJ2-2|TRBD2|few
CASNSGRATGELFF
TGTGCCAGCAATAGCGGGAGGGCCACCGGGGAGCTGTTTTTT
>TRBV5-4|TRBJ2-1|TRBD2|-
CASSPLRSGRRDEQFF
TGTGCCAGCAGCCCGCTCAGGAGCGGGAGAAGGGATGAGCAGTTCTTC
>TRBV7-2|TRBJ2-7|TRBD2|-
CASSFRSSGGSEQYF
TGTGCCAGCAGCTTTCGGTCTAGCGGGGGGTCCGAGCAGTACTTC
>TRBV29-1|TRBJ2-5|-|-
CSVEDRGFASGSGSETQYF
TGCAGCGTCGAAGACAGGGGGTTTGCTAGCGGGAGCGGTTCGGAGACCCAGTACTTC
>TRBV5-6|TRBJ2-5|-|-
CASSLTISGEETQYF
TGTGCCAGCAGCTTGACGATTAGTGGGGAGGAGACCCAGTACTTC
>TRBV6-5|TRBJ1-4|-|-
CASRETAATNEKLFF
TGTGCCAGCAGGGAGACAGCCGCAACTAATGAAAAACTGTTTTTT
>TRBV24-1|TRBJ2-2|TRBD2|-
CATSALPGLAGPNTGELFF
TGTGCCACCAGTGCCCTCCCGGGACTAGCGGGACCGAACACCGGGGAGCTGTTTTTT
>TRBV6-4|TRBJ2-1|TRBD2|-
CASSLLAGGQNEQFF
TGTGCCAGCAGTTTACTAGCGGGAGGGCAGAATGAGCAGTTCTTC
>TRBV2|TRBJ2-5|TRBD2|-
CASKGLAGHQETQYF
TGTGCCAGCAAAGGACTAGCGGGGCACCAAGAGACCCAGTACTTC
>TRBV19|TRBJ1-1|-|-
CASSIQNTEAFF
TGTGCCAGTAGTATTCAGAACACTGAAGCTTTCTTT
>TRBV19|TRBJ2-7|-|many
CASSLGGNYEQYF
TGTGCCAGTAGTCTCGGCGGCAACTACGAGCAGTACTTC
>TRBV28|TRBJ2-4|-|-
CASSLLAGIQYF
TGTGCCAGCAGTTTGCTAGCAGGCATTCAGTACTTC
>TRBV19|TRBJ2-1|-|-
CASSIGAGANEQFF
TGTGCCAGTAGTATCGGGGCAGGGGCGAATGAGCAGTTCTTC